This TCR beta chain was sequenced in a study of cytomegalovirus exposure and HLA in healthy donors. Findings and caveats of the study: Across donors, presence/absence analyses took sequencing depth to be roughly uniform.

Looked up from germline, CDR1 is MDHEN and CDR2 is SYDVKM. The CDR3 is 18 residues long. The trim removed 5 bases at V and 2 bases at J, leaving 14 bases unmatched. About this clone itself: Its antigen is not known.

PCR was performed using 60 Vbeta and 13 Jbeta primers. This table comes from immunoSEQ multiplex PCR, and its TCRdb copy is limited to in-frame clones, with some not included. In the table there are 250,000 or so clones, over 90% of which are singletons. The genes are TRBV28 and TRBJ1-2; 10 bases are a match to TRBD1. Sequencing was done on a sample of PBMCs. The clonotype was recovered from a girl between 2 and 10 years old in good health and CMV-seronegative. The CDR3, as DNA: TGTGCCAGCAGTCCGGTCCGGGACAGGGGAAAACTAAACTATGGCTACACCTTC. This encodes CASSPVRDRGKLNYGYTF.